This TCR beta chain was profiled in a study of T cell responses to AZD1222 COVID-19 vaccine. Regarding the study as a whole: Every sample of the repertoires postdated the peak T cell response.

CDR3 length: 14 amino acids. The V gene end was trimmed by 0 bases and the J gene end by 14 bases; junction bases not matched to a gene: 8. Germline-derived CDR1 and CDR2 are SGHRS and YFSETQ. Comment on this clone: What it binds is unknown.

Here immunoSEQ multiplex PCR was the method, and the copy in TCRdb shows in-frame clones only, minus some. The sample comprises approximately 110,000 clones, nearly 90% of which are singletons, and over 2% rests with the top ten. V is TRBV5-1 and J is TRBJ1-4; 9 bases agree with TRBD1. This TCR was recovered from an adult who received the AZD1222 COVID-19 vaccine. Sequenced here: peripheral blood, sampled 28 days after the second AZD1222 dose. The CDR3: CASSLGMDRGILFF. CDR3 nucleotide sequence: TGCGCCAGCAGCTTGGGAATGGACAGGGGAATTCTGTTTTTT.